This T cell receptor (beta chain) was captured by sequencing in a study of beta chain features in type 1 diabetes. Points from the study as a whole: TCRB CDR3s from Type 1 diabetes patients were moderately but significantly shorter in all four CD4+ subsets. In comparison with healthy donors, patients had naive, central memory and Treg TCRB repertoires that appeared more similar.

By sample share, this clone is medium-sized (0.01 to 0.1%). Its antigen is as yet unknown. Averaging approximately 0.11 L, one heparinised blood draw was given by each donor. Sorting that relied on CD45RO/CCR7/CD25/CD127/CD95/CD27 yielded CD4+ naive, central memory, regulatory and stem cell-like memory cells. Sorted populations all exceeded 95% purity. Looked up from germline, CDR1 is SNHLY and CDR2 is FYNNEI. V gave up 4 bases and J gave up 5 bases, with 8 bases separating them. The CDR3 consists of 13 residues. Expressed TCRB transcripts were sequenced because the isolated RNA had all been reverse transcribed beforehand. Profiling relied on immunoSEQ multiplex PCR, and the TCRdb table lists in-frame clones only, not all of them. Here the sample spans some 120,000 clones, around 16% being singletons.

The chain links TRBV2 to TRBJ1-4, with a weak D call TRBD1 (6 bases). Sequencing was performed on central memory CD4+ T cells from blood. This sequence was found in a man younger than 35 with type 1 diabetes. CDR3 sequence (DNA): TGTGCCAGCAGTGCAGGGGAGAATGAAAAACTGTTTTTT. As protein: CASSAGENEKLFF.